The following is a T cell receptor beta chain sequence with its context. What it recognizes is unknown. Sequencing ends 3 residues short of the CDR3 end; the germline J gene provides the rest. The data originate from a study of T cells in women clearing cervical HPV infection. Study information: HLA type could not be excluded as a confounder.

Study-wide results and caveats: It is unknown whether associations predate infection; no effector/memory or HPV-specific sorting.

Sequencing used immunoSEQ multiplex PCR; TCRdb keeps in-frame clones, though not all of them. The listing contains tens of thousands of clones. The CDR3 runs to 15 residues. V was trimmed by 3 bases and J by 4 bases, leaving 17 bases between them. CDR1 and CDR2 from the germline V gene are DFQATT and SNEGSKA (reference sequence). The sequenced sample was blood buffy coat. The receptor was isolated from a woman between 18 and 70 years old with a cervical HPV16 infection that either progressed to CIN3+ or cleared (not recorded which). The V gene is TRBV20-1, the J gene TRBJ2-3; D is undetermined. CDR3 DNA (partial): TGCAGTGCTAGCGGATTGGCAGGTCCAGCAGATACG. Its protein product is CSASGLAGPADT. Given in full, the CDR3 is CSASGLAGPADTQYF.